Listed below are T cell receptor beta chains from one sample, sequenced in a study of early stage breast cancer tumors. The repertoire was sequenced with immunoSEQ multiplex PCR; TCRdb's copy has only in-frame clones and lacks some. Of approximately 30,000 clones in the sample, 75% to 85% were seen once. Sequenced input: blood. The source is a person in their sixties with breast cancer. The CDR3 runs from the conserved cysteine through the conserved F or W. The D gene is left open where the match is weak. Size is stated for part of the rows, as once, few or many counts, or as a class when the clone is expanded.

CASSGSSGGAYEQYF | once | TRBJ2-7 | TRBD2 | TRBV25-1
CASSLQNPGGRYGYTF | - | TRBJ1-2 | TRBD1 | TRBV7-2
CASSQELAGHNEQFF | - | TRBJ2-1 | TRBD2 | TRBV6-4
CSGTGTGGFDSYEQYF | - | TRBJ2-7 | TRBD1 | TRBV29-1
CASSQRGTGTHEQYF | - | TRBJ2-7 | TRBD1 | TRBV5-1
CASTSGTSGGNEQFF | - | TRBJ2-1 | TRBD2 | TRBV19
CASSPTGQLGEQYF | - | TRBJ2-7 | - | TRBV5-4
CASSVARSSGQETQYF | - | TRBJ2-5 | TRBD2 | TRBV9
CASSPRANTGELFF | - | TRBJ2-2 | - | TRBV6-6
CSVGQGVRGYTF | - | TRBJ1-2 | TRBD1 | TRBV29-1
CATSRGTSGAYNEQFF | - | TRBJ2-1 | TRBD2 | TRBV15
CASSPRTALHYGYTF | - | TRBJ1-2 | - | TRBV28
CASASYENEQYF | - | TRBJ2-7 | - | TRBV18
CASSPFGEGTEAFF | - | TRBJ1-1 | - | TRBV18
CATLRGLAVTGELFF | - | TRBJ2-2 | TRBD2 | TRBV10-3
CASSLGGTGVRETQYF | - | TRBJ2-5 | TRBD1 | TRBV7-7
CASSSLSSALSYEQYF | - | TRBJ2-7 | - | TRBV2
CASSSQGDEQYF | - | TRBJ2-7 | TRBD1 | TRBV6-5
CASSENPQGQDQPQHF | - | TRBJ1-5 | TRBD1 | TRBV27
CASWDSVNYGYTF | - | TRBJ1-2 | TRBD1 | TRBV6-5
CASGGVSDEQFF | once | TRBJ2-1 | - | TRBV7-9
CASSYSGRPYEQYF | - | TRBJ2-7 | TRBD2 | TRBV5-4
CASSLALAETQYF | - | TRBJ2-5 | - | TRBV7-2
CASSARPGQENYEQYF | - | TRBJ2-7 | TRBD1 | TRBV19
CASSQGTSGTSEQYF | few | TRBJ2-7 | TRBD2 | TRBV4-3
CASSLVGTRGVHNEQFF | - | TRBJ2-1 | TRBD2 | TRBV11-3
CASSSQVSSYNEQFF | - | TRBJ2-1 | - | TRBV7-2
CASSTKDRGGNTGELFF | medium-sized | TRBJ2-2 | TRBD1 | TRBV19
CASTIAGGPGEQFF | - | TRBJ2-1 | TRBD2 | TRBV10-2
CASSSGLAPGELFF | - | TRBJ2-2 | TRBD2 | TRBV19
CASSTPTGHPEAFF | - | TRBJ1-1 | - | TRBV6-5
CASSILGGMNTGELFF | few | TRBJ2-2 | - | TRBV19
CASSLGGGREKLFF | - | TRBJ1-4 | - | TRBV7-2
CASSEKLDYEQYF | - | TRBJ2-7 | - | TRBV6-1
CASSWGGGGYSNQPQHF | - | TRBJ1-5 | - | TRBV5-6
CASSNAGQKQYF | once | TRBJ2-7 | - | TRBV19
CAWSRQGLNYGYTF | - | TRBJ1-2 | - | TRBV30
CASSPRTSGGNEQFF | - | TRBJ2-1 | TRBD2 | TRBV7-2
CSAGTREQYF | few | TRBJ2-7 | TRBD2 | TRBV20-1
CASSGQPNTGELFF | - | TRBJ2-2 | - | TRBV10-1
CASGPGMGGNQPQHF | - | TRBJ1-5 | - | TRBV12-5
CASSKLAGASGLDTQYF | - | TRBJ2-3 | TRBD2 | TRBV14
CASSIAGRGLDEQYF | - | TRBJ2-7 | - | TRBV25-1
CASSTGQGEEKLFF | - | TRBJ1-4 | TRBD1 | TRBV7-9
CASSMSGYRHEQYF | - | TRBJ2-7 | - | TRBV19
CASSVGTGGDEKLFF | - | TRBJ1-4 | - | TRBV9
CASSLTGREQYF | - | TRBJ2-7 | TRBD1 | TRBV28
CAWSPLAGGYQETQYF | once | TRBJ2-5 | TRBD2 | TRBV30
CASRKDRGGTEAFF | - | TRBJ1-1 | TRBD1 | TRBV6-5
CAWSVLATSQAFF | - | TRBJ1-1 | - | TRBV30